This T cell receptor (beta chain) was obtained from a study of T cell responses to AZD1222 COVID-19 vaccine. Of note for this clone: Its antigen is not known.

The data were produced by immunoSEQ multiplex PCR, yet TCRdb's version contains in-frame clones alone and is incomplete. The sample contains 120,000 to 150,000 clones, just over 90% of which appear only once. Overall study findings and caveats: Baseline seropositives among AZD1222 recipients totaled only 5 to 7. Donors were chiefly white British, with a greater number of females, and clonal diversity was perhaps underestimated. Repertoires were sampled only after the peak T cell response.

Source: peripheral blood, taken on day 0 of AZD1222 vaccination. This receptor was taken from an adult in good health.

CDR3 coding DNA: TGTGCCTGGAGTGGGGGGACAGGGAGATATGGCTACACCTTC. Protein sequence: CAWSGGTGRYGYTF. The chain uses TRBV30 and TRBJ1-2; 9 nucleotides line up with TRBD1. There are 14 residues in the CDR3. V gave up 1 base and J gave up 5 bases; unmatched junction bases: 5. Germline loops: CDR1 GTSNPN, CDR2 SVGIG (reference sequence).